This TCR beta chain was sequenced during a study of Graves' ophthalmopathy and Graves' hyperthyroidism. The CDR3 consists of 13 residues. Per germline, CDR1 SQVTM and CDR2 ANQGSEA. The table lists this clonotype with a few counts. This may arise from a read error, as a much more abundant clone is one base away. TCR beta CDR3 regions were amplified from RNA transcripts. First-round RT-PCR with HTBI primers preceded a second-round multiplex PCR. TCRdb itself ran the multiplex PCR reads through MiXCR, one entry per CDR3 protein. The table lists hundreds of thousands of distinct CDR3 sequences, approximately 21% of them singletons, with around 3.2% in the top ten.

Sequenced material: peripheral blood. The receptor was isolated from a young woman with stable Graves' hyperthyroidism. This chain joins TRBV29-1 and TRBJ2-4, with 9 bases identical to TRBD1. CDR3 in amino acids: CSGGQGRGNIKYF. The CDR3 nucleotides read TGCAGCGGGGGACAGGGAAGGGGAAACATTAAGTACTTC. The entire variable domain, with the rest obtained from reference TRBV29-1 and TRBJ2-4, is as follows: SAVISQKPSRDICQRGTSLTIQCQVDSQVTMMFWYRQQPGQSLTLIATANQGSEATYESGFVIDKFPISRPNLTFSTLTVSNMSPEDSSIYLCSGGQGRGNIKYFGAGTRLSVL.